The 6 T cell receptor beta chains below were found in one sample sequenced in a study of blood T cell repertoires in COVID-19. Data came from immunoSEQ multiplex PCR; TCRdb stores just in-frame clones and leaves some out. The sample includes tens of thousands of clones, around 83% of them seen just once. Sequencing was done on a sample of peripheral blood. These receptor sequences come from a human donor in a cohort sampled during active COVID-19.

The V and J genes are TRBV6-6 and TRBJ1-1; no definite D call. The CDR3 covers 13 residues. Trimming removed 2 bases at V and 5 bases at J, with 9 bases between. Germline V gene lookup returns CDR1 MNHNY and CDR2 SVGAGI (reference sequence). CDR3 nucleotides: TGTGCCAGCAGTTACGGCTTGGAGACTGAAGCTTTCTTT. Amino acids: CASSYGLETEAFF.

The genes are TRBV7-2 and TRBJ1-2; 10 positions match TRBD1. The CDR3 covers 14 residues. V gave up 5 bases and J gave up 3 bases; unmatched junction bases: 3. CDR1 is SGHTA and CDR2 is FQGNSA in the germline V gene. The CDR3 sequence: CASSIGQGDYGYTF. CDR3 bases: TGTGCCAGCAGCATCGGACAGGGGGACTATGGCTACACCTTC. Drawing the rest from reference TRBV7-2 and TRBJ1-2, the complete variable domain is GAGVSQSPSNKVTEKGKDVELRCDPISGHTALYWYRQSLGQGLEFLIYFQGNSAPDKSGLPSDRFSAERTGGSVSTLTIQRTQQEDSAVYLCASSIGQGDYGYTFGSGTRLTVV.

This chain connects TRBV7-9 to TRBJ2-1; 9 bases agree with TRBD1. Germline V gene data show CDR1 as SEHNR and CDR2 as FQNEAQ (reference sequence). The CDR3 loop spans 14 amino acids. J lost 7 bases, V lost 6 bases, and 7 bases had no gene match. The CDR3 region is CASRPGQGGNEQFF. CDR3 nucleotide sequence: TGTGCCAGCAGGCCGGGACAGGGTGGAAATGAGCAGTTCTTC.

The V gene is TRBV5-1, the J gene TRBJ1-1, with D possibly being TRBD1 (6 bases). Germline V gives CDR1 SGHRS, CDR2 YFSETQ. The CDR3 contains 13 residues. The V and J ends lost 3 bases and 4 bases respectively, with 10 bases between them. The CDR3 protein is CASSSQGFTEAFF. CDR3 in DNA: TGCGCCAGCAGCTCACAGGGTTTCACTGAAGCTTTCTTT.

V gene TRBV6-5 combines with J gene TRBJ2-3, with D perhaps matching TRBD2 (6 bases). Germline CDR1 MNHEY, CDR2 SVGAGI. The CDR3 has 15 residues. Trimming left V 5 bases short and J 4 bases short, with 16 bases between. The CDR3 nucleotides are TGTGCCAGCAGTCCCCGGGGAGGCCGGCCAGATACGCAGTATTTT. Translating gives CASSPRGGRPDTQYF.

V and J are TRBV7-2 and TRBJ2-3; 10 nucleotides align to TRBD2. The CDR3 length is 15 residues. The V and J ends lost 7 bases and 0 bases, in that order; junction bases with no gene match: 4. The germline V gene has CDR1 SGHTA and CDR2 FQGNSA. In nucleotides, the CDR3 is TGTGCCAGCAACGGACTAGCGGCTAGCACAGATACGCAGTATTTT. It yields the protein CASNGLAASTDTQYF.